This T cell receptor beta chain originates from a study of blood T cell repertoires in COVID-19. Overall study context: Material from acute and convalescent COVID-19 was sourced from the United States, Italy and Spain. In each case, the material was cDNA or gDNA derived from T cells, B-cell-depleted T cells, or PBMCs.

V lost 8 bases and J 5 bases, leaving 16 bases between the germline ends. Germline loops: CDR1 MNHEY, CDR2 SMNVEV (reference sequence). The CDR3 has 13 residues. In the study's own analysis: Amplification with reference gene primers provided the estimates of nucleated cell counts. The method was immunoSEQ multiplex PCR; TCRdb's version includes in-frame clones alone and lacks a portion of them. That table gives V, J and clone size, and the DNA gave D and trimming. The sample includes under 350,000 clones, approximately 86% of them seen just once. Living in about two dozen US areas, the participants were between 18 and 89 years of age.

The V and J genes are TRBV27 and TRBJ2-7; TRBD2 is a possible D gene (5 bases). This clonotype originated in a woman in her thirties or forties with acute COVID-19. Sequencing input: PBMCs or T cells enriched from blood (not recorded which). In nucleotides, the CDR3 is TGTGCCAGCCCACCGGGGAGTGTCCACGAGCAGTACTTC. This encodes CASPPGSVHEQYF.